A selection of T cell receptor beta chains follows, all from one sample in a study of cytomegalovirus exposure and HLA in healthy donors. The data were produced by immunoSEQ multiplex PCR, yet TCRdb's version contains in-frame clones alone and is incomplete. The sample lists around 150,000 clones, 70% to 90% occurring once. The sequencing sample was made of PBMCs. The receptors originated from a woman under 40 in good health and CMV-seropositive. Each CDR3 is given with its conserved first and last residue. D genes are given only for firm matches. Clone size is given for some rows only: seen once, a few or many times, or a class if the clone is expanded.

cdr3_nt: TGCGCCAGCAGCTTGGACCCGCGGGCCGGGAATGAAAAACTGTTTTTT
cdr3_aa: CASSLDPRAGNEKLFF
v_call: TRBV5-1
j_call: TRBJ1-4
d_call: -
clone_size: -
cdr3_length: 16

cdr3_nt: TGTGCCAGCAGTGTTACGGTTACTGAAGCTTTCTTT
cdr3_aa: CASSVTVTEAFF
v_call: TRBV6-1
j_call: TRBJ1-1
d_call: -
clone_size: many
cdr3_length: 12

cdr3_nt: TGTGCCAGCAGGAGCAGGCCGAGCTCCTATAATTCACCCCTCCACTTT
cdr3_aa: CASRSRPSSYNSPLHF
v_call: TRBV6-6
j_call: TRBJ1-6
d_call: -
clone_size: -
cdr3_length: 16

cdr3_nt: TGTGCCAGCAGTGCTAGCGGGGGGCTCGGTGAGCAGTTCTTC
cdr3_aa: CASSASGGLGEQFF
v_call: TRBV6-5
j_call: TRBJ2-1
d_call: TRBD2
clone_size: -
cdr3_length: 14

cdr3_nt: TGTGGGTGTGCCGCGGGCTCCTACAATGAGCAGTTCTTC
cdr3_aa: CGCAAGSYNEQFF
v_call: TRBV30
j_call: TRBJ2-1
d_call: -
clone_size: few
cdr3_length: 13

cdr3_nt: TGTGCCAGCATAAACAGGGGAGCTGAAGCTTTCTTT
cdr3_aa: CASINRGAEAFF
v_call: TRBV2
j_call: TRBJ1-1
d_call: TRBD1
clone_size: -
cdr3_length: 12

cdr3_nt: TGTGCCAGCAGCTTAGGGACAGGGGGCTCCTACAATGAGCAGTTCTTC
cdr3_aa: CASSLGTGGSYNEQFF
v_call: TRBV7-6
j_call: TRBJ2-1
d_call: TRBD1
clone_size: -
cdr3_length: 16

cdr3_nt: TGTGCCTGGAGTGTAGTAGCGGGGGGGATTTACACCGGGGAGCTGTTTTTT
cdr3_aa: CAWSVVAGGIYTGELFF
v_call: TRBV30
j_call: TRBJ2-2
d_call: TRBD2
clone_size: few
cdr3_length: 17

cdr3_nt: TGTGCCAGCAGTTTGGCAGTTAGGAGTGAAAAACTGTTTTTT
cdr3_aa: CASSLAVRSEKLFF
v_call: TRBV28
j_call: TRBJ1-4
d_call: -
clone_size: -
cdr3_length: 14

cdr3_nt: TGTGCCAGCAGTTACGGTCGCGGGGATAGGGTCAATGAGCAGTTCTTC
cdr3_aa: CASSYGRGDRVNEQFF
v_call: TRBV6-5
j_call: TRBJ2-1
d_call: -
clone_size: -
cdr3_length: 16

cdr3_nt: TGTGCCAGCAGTCCCGACAGGGTCAATCAGCCCCAGCATTTT
cdr3_aa: CASSPDRVNQPQHF
v_call: TRBV2
j_call: TRBJ1-5
d_call: TRBD1
clone_size: -
cdr3_length: 14

cdr3_nt: TGTGCCAGCAGCCAACAGGGTGACCAGCCCCAGCATTTT
cdr3_aa: CASSQQGDQPQHF
v_call: TRBV14
j_call: TRBJ1-5
d_call: -
clone_size: -
cdr3_length: 13

cdr3_nt: TGTGCCACCAGCGCAAGATCGGACACTGAAGCTTTCTTT
cdr3_aa: CATSARSDTEAFF
v_call: TRBV15
j_call: TRBJ1-1
d_call: -
clone_size: -
cdr3_length: 13

cdr3_nt: TGTGCCAGCAGCCCTTCCCCATCCGGGACAGGGTACTATGGCTACACCTTC
cdr3_aa: CASSPSPSGTGYYGYTF
v_call: TRBV4-2
j_call: TRBJ1-2
d_call: TRBD1
clone_size: -
cdr3_length: 17

cdr3_nt: TGTGCCAGCAGCGCGACACCGGGACTGAATACAGATACGCAGTATTTT
cdr3_aa: CASSATPGLNTDTQYF
v_call: TRBV9
j_call: TRBJ2-3
d_call: -
clone_size: -
cdr3_length: 16

cdr3_nt: TGTGCCAGCAGTCTAGCGGGGGGGCGTATACATGAGCAGTTCTTC
cdr3_aa: CASSLAGGRIHEQFF
v_call: TRBV28
j_call: TRBJ2-1
d_call: TRBD2
clone_size: -
cdr3_length: 15

cdr3_nt: TGTGCCAGCAGCTTGAGTATCAGCTACGAGCAGTACTTC
cdr3_aa: CASSLSISYEQYF
v_call: TRBV5-5
j_call: TRBJ2-7
d_call: -
clone_size: -
cdr3_length: 13

cdr3_nt: TGCGCCAGCAGCCAAGTTAACCCAGGGGGAGAGCAGTACTTC
cdr3_aa: CASSQVNPGGEQYF
v_call: TRBV4-3
j_call: TRBJ2-5
d_call: TRBD1
clone_size: -
cdr3_length: 14

cdr3_nt: TGTGCCAGTAGCCCTCTCGGGAAGAGTTACGAGCAGTACTTC
cdr3_aa: CASSPLGKSYEQYF
v_call: TRBV19
j_call: TRBJ2-7
d_call: -
clone_size: -
cdr3_length: 14

cdr3_nt: TGTGCCAGCAGACTTGATCCAAACACTGAAGCTTTCTTT
cdr3_aa: CASRLDPNTEAFF
v_call: TRBV6-5
j_call: TRBJ1-1
d_call: -
clone_size: few
cdr3_length: 13

cdr3_nt: TGTGCCTCCAGGAACACTGAAGCTTTCTTT
cdr3_aa: CASRNTEAFF
v_call: TRBV2
j_call: TRBJ1-1
d_call: -
clone_size: -
cdr3_length: 10

cdr3_nt: TGCGCCAGCAGCCAATACGGTGGACAGGGCGGTGGCTACACCTTC
cdr3_aa: CASSQYGGQGGGYTF
v_call: TRBV4-3
j_call: TRBJ1-2
d_call: TRBD1
clone_size: -
cdr3_length: 15

cdr3_nt: TGTGCCAGTAGTTCCCTCGGACAGGGCAGCACCGGGGAGCTGTTTTTT
cdr3_aa: CASSSLGQGSTGELFF
v_call: TRBV19
j_call: TRBJ2-2
d_call: TRBD1
clone_size: -
cdr3_length: 16

cdr3_nt: TGTGCCATCAGCACAGGGGACACTGAAGCTTTCTTT
cdr3_aa: CAISTGDTEAFF
v_call: TRBV10-3
j_call: TRBJ1-1
d_call: TRBD1
clone_size: -
cdr3_length: 12

cdr3_nt: TGTGCCAGCAGCTTGGGGACAGGGTGGTCTACTAGCACAGATACGCAGTATTTT
cdr3_aa: CASSLGTGWSTSTDTQYF
v_call: TRBV5-4
j_call: TRBJ2-3
d_call: TRBD1
clone_size: few
cdr3_length: 18

cdr3_nt: TGCGCCAGCAGCTTGGCCGGGACAGGGTCCATCTATTCACCCCTCCACTTT
cdr3_aa: CASSLAGTGSIYSPLHF
v_call: TRBV5-1
j_call: TRBJ1-6
d_call: TRBD1
clone_size: -
cdr3_length: 17

cdr3_nt: TGCGCCAGCAGCTTGGCAACAGGGGGGGGCACTGAAGCTTTCTTT
cdr3_aa: CASSLATGGGTEAFF
v_call: TRBV5-1
j_call: TRBJ1-1
d_call: TRBD1
clone_size: -
cdr3_length: 15

cdr3_nt: TGTGCCAGCAGCTCCTTCCGGGTCGACTATGGCTACACCTTC
cdr3_aa: CASSSFRVDYGYTF
v_call: TRBV7-9
j_call: TRBJ1-2
d_call: -
clone_size: -
cdr3_length: 14

cdr3_nt: TGTGCCAGCAGCTTCGCCAGGGGTGAGGACACTGAAGCTTTCTTT
cdr3_aa: CASSFARGEDTEAFF
v_call: TRBV7-9
j_call: TRBJ1-1
d_call: -
clone_size: -
cdr3_length: 15

cdr3_nt: TGTGCCAGCATGCGTCCGGGGGGTATCTATGGCTACACCTTC
cdr3_aa: CASMRPGGIYGYTF
v_call: TRBV27
j_call: TRBJ1-2
d_call: -
clone_size: -
cdr3_length: 14

cdr3_nt: TGTGCCAGCAGCTTAGAGGCTCAGGGCTACTATGGCTACACCTTC
cdr3_aa: CASSLEAQGYYGYTF
v_call: TRBV7-9
j_call: TRBJ1-2
d_call: -
clone_size: -
cdr3_length: 15

cdr3_nt: TGTGCCAGCAGCCAAGAAGGGGTTATATGGACTGAAGCTTTCTTT
cdr3_aa: CASSQEGVIWTEAFF
v_call: TRBV4-2
j_call: TRBJ1-1
d_call: -
clone_size: -
cdr3_length: 15

cdr3_nt: TGTGCCAGCAGCACGGCGACACCCGACAATGAGCAGTTCTTC
cdr3_aa: CASSTATPDNEQFF
v_call: TRBV2
j_call: TRBJ2-1
d_call: -
clone_size: -
cdr3_length: 14

cdr3_nt: TGTGCCAGCAGCCCCGACGGGACAGATGGCTACACCTTC
cdr3_aa: CASSPDGTDGYTF
v_call: TRBV5-6
j_call: TRBJ1-2
d_call: TRBD1
clone_size: -
cdr3_length: 13

cdr3_nt: TGTGCCAGCAGCTTGCGACAGGTGAGCTCCTACGAGCAGTACTTC
cdr3_aa: CASSLRQVSSYEQYF
v_call: TRBV5-6
j_call: TRBJ2-7
d_call: -
clone_size: -
cdr3_length: 15

cdr3_nt: TGTGCCAGTAGTCCGCGGGCCGGCCACTACGAGCAGTACTTC
cdr3_aa: CASSPRAGHYEQYF
v_call: TRBV19
j_call: TRBJ2-7
d_call: -
clone_size: -
cdr3_length: 14

cdr3_nt: TGTGCCAGCAGCGTAGCGGGGGGTTATGGAAACACCATATATTTT
cdr3_aa: CASSVAGGYGNTIYF
v_call: TRBV9
j_call: TRBJ1-3
d_call: -
clone_size: -
cdr3_length: 15

cdr3_nt: TGTGCCACCTTACCCCGGACAGGGGCGAACACTGAAGCTTTCTTT
cdr3_aa: CATLPRTGANTEAFF
v_call: TRBV10-3
j_call: TRBJ1-1
d_call: TRBD1
clone_size: -
cdr3_length: 15

cdr3_nt: TGTGCCAGCAGCGTACTTGGTAGCGGGGGGGCCTCCGAGCTAAAATTT
cdr3_aa: CASSVLGSGGASELKF
v_call: TRBV9
j_call: TRBJ2-3
d_call: TRBD2
clone_size: -
cdr3_length: 16

cdr3_nt: TGCGCCAGCAGCTTCACCGGGACAGCCCAAGAGACCCAGTACTTC
cdr3_aa: CASSFTGTAQETQYF
v_call: TRBV5-1
j_call: TRBJ2-5
d_call: TRBD1
clone_size: -
cdr3_length: 15

cdr3_nt: TGCGCCAGCAGCTTGTTCCCAACTAGCGACTCCTACGAGCAGTACTTC
cdr3_aa: CASSLFPTSDSYEQYF
v_call: TRBV5-1
j_call: TRBJ2-7
d_call: TRBD2
clone_size: -
cdr3_length: 16

cdr3_nt: TGTGCCTGGGACGAGATGGGACATAGCACAGATACGCAGTATTTT
cdr3_aa: CAWDEMGHSTDTQYF
v_call: TRBV30
j_call: TRBJ2-3
d_call: -
clone_size: -
cdr3_length: 15

cdr3_nt: TGTGCCAGCGGAAGGACAGGGCAAAGCACAGATACGCAGTATTTT
cdr3_aa: CASGRTGQSTDTQYF
v_call: TRBV6-1
j_call: TRBJ2-3
d_call: TRBD1
clone_size: -
cdr3_length: 15

cdr3_nt: TGTGCCAGCAGCGAGGAGACGGGACAGGGGTTGTTTGGCTACACCTTC
cdr3_aa: CASSEETGQGLFGYTF
v_call: TRBV5-6
j_call: TRBJ1-2
d_call: TRBD1
clone_size: -
cdr3_length: 16

cdr3_nt: TGTGCCAGCAGCCTAGGGACTAGTGAGCAGTACTTC
cdr3_aa: CASSLGTSEQYF
v_call: TRBV13
j_call: TRBJ2-7
d_call: TRBD2
clone_size: -
cdr3_length: 12

cdr3_nt: TGTGCCAGCAGCCCGAAAGCGGCAGGGGTGGGTGAAAAACTGTTTTTT
cdr3_aa: CASSPKAAGVGEKLFF
v_call: TRBV7-6
j_call: TRBJ1-4
d_call: -
clone_size: few
cdr3_length: 16